This T cell receptor (beta chain) came from a study of cytomegalovirus exposure and HLA in healthy donors. On the study more broadly: When just under 400 donors were genotyped, about 86% of them were found to fall in the Caucasian-associated ancestry cluster. Broader study findings: Both high specificity and high sensitivity reportedly marked the classifier's diagnosis of cytomegalovirus status. Per a prior analysis, the majority of TCR beta V segments were productive roughly 87% or roughly 30% of the time.

As for this clone: Its antigen is unknown.

In the PCR, 60 Vbeta and 13 Jbeta primers were used. Here immunoSEQ multiplex PCR was the method, and the copy in TCRdb shows in-frame clones only, minus some. Of about 140,000 clones detected, 70% appear once; the ten largest clones hold 2% to 2.5%. V was pared by 7 bases and J by 4 bases, with 11 bases between. Germline CDR1 reads MNHNS; CDR2 reads SASEGT. The CDR3 runs to 14 residues. Though probably carrying unrecorded immune exposures, donors were nominally healthy at sampling. Sequenced: PBMCs. The sequence was collected from a woman aged 55-69 years in good health and CMV-seropositive. The chain links TRBV6-1 to TRBJ2-6; no clear D. CDR3 nucleotide sequence: TGTGCCAGCACCTTAATAGAGGGGGCCAACGTCCTGACTTTC. Translation: CASTLIEGANVLTF.